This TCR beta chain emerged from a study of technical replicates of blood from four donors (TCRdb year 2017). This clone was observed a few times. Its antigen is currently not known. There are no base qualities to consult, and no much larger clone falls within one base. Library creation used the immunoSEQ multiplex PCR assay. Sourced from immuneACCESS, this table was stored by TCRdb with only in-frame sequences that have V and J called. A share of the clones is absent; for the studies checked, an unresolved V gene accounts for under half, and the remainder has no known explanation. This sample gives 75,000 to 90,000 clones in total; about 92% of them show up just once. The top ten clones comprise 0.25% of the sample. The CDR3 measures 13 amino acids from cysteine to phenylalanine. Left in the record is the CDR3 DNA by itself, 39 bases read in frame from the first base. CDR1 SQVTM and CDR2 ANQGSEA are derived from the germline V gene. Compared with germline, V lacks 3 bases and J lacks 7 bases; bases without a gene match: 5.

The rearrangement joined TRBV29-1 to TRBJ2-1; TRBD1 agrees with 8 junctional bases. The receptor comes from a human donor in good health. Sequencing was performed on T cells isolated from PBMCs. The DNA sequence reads TGCAGCGTTGACACAGGGGGGCATAATGAGCAGTTCTTC. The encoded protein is CSVDTGGHNEQFF.